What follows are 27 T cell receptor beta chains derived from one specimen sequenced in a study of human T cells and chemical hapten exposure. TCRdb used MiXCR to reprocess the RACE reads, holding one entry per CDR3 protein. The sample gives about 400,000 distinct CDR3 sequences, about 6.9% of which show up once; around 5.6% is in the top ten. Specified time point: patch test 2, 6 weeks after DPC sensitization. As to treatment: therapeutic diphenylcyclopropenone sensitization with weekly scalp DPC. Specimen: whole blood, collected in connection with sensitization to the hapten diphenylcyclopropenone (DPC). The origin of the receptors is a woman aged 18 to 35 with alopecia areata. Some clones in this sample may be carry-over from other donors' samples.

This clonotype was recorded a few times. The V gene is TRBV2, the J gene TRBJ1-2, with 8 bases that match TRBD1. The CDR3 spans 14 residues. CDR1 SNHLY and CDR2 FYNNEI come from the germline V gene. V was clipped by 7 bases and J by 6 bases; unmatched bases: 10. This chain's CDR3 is CASTAGQGLNGYTF. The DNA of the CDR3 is TGTGCCAGCACTGCAGGACAGGGACTTAATGGCTACACCTTC. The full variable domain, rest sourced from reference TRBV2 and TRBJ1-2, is EPEVTQTPSHQVTQMGQEVILRCVPISNHLYFYWYRQILGQKVEFLVSFYNNEISEKSEIFDDQFSVERPDGSNFTLKIRSTKLEDSAMYFCASTAGQGLNGYTFGSGTRLTVV.

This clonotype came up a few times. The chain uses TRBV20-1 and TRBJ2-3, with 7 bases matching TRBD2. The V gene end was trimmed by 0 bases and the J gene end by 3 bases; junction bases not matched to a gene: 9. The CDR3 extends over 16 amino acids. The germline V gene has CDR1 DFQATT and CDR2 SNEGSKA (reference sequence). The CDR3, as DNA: TGCAGTGCTAGAGATCTGGCAGCGGGGAATACAGATACGCAGTATTTT. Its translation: CSARDLAAGNTDTQYF.

The CDR3 nucleotides are TGTGCCAGCAGCTCCGGGAATAGTAACCTTGGAGAGACCCAGTACTTC. This gives the protein CASSSGNSNLGETQYF. V is TRBV7-3 and J is TRBJ2-5, with D possibly matching TRBD2 (5 bases). The CDR3 contains 16 residues. Per germline, CDR1 SGHTA and CDR2 FQGTGA. Trimming pared 4 bases from V and 4 bases from J, leaving 19 bases between.

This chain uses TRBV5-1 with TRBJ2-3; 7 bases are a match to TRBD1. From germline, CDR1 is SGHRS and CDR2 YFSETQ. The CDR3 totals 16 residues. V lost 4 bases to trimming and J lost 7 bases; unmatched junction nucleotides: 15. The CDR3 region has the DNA TGCGCCAGCAGCGGCGGACAGGCCGGACAAGGATATACGCAGTATTTT. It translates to CASSGGQAGQGYTQYF.

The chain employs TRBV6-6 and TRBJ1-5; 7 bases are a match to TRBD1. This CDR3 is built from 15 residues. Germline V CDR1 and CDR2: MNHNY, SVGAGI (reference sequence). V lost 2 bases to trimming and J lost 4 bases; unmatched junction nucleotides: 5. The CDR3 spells CASSYRDSPNQPQHF. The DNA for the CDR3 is TGTGCCAGCAGTTACAGGGACAGCCCTAATCAGCCCCAGCATTTT.

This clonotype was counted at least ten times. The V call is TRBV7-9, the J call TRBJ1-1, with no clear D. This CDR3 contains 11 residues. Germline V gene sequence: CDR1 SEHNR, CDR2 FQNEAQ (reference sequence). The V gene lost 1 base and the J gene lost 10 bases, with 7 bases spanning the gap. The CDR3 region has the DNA TGTGCCAGCAGCTTAGATTGGCGAGCTTTCTTT. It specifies CASSLDWRAFF.

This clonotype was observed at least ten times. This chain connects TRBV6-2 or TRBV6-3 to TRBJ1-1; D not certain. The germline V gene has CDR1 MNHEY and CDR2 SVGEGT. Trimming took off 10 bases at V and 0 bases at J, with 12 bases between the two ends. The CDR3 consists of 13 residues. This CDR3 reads CATVAQMNTEAFF. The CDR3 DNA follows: TGTGCCACCGTGGCTCAAATGAACACTGAAGCTTTCTTT.

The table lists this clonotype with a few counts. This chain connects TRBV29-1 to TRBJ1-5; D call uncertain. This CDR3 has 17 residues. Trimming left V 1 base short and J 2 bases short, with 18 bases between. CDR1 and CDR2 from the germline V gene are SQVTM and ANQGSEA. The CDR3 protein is CSVEVGAGTGGNQPQHF. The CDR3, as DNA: TGCAGCGTTGAAGTAGGAGCAGGCACCGGCGGCAATCAGCCCCAGCATTTT.

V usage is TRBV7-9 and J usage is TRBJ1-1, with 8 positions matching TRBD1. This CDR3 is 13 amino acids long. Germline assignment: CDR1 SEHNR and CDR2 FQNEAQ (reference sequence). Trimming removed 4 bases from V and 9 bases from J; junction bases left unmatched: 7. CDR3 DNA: TGTGCCAGCAGCTCACGGGGACAGGAAAAAGCTTTCTTT. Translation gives CASSSRGQEKAFF.

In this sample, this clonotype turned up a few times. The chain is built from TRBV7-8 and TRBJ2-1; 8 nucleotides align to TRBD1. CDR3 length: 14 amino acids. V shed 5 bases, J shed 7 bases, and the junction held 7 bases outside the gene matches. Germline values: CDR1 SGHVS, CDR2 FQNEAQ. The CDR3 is CASSGTGKRNEQFF. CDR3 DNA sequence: TGTGCCAGCAGCGGGACAGGAAAACGGAATGAGCAGTTCTTC.

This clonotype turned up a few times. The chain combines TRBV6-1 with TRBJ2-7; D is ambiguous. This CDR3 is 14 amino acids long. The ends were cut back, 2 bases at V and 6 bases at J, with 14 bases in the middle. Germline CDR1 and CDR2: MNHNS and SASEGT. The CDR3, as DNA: TGTGCCAGCAGTGAAATACCCCGTAGTCGCGAGCAGTACTTC. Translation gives CASSEIPRSREQYF.

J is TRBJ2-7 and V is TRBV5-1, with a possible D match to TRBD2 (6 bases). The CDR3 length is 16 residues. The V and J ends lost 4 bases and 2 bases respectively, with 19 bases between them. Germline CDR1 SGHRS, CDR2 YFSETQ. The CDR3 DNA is TGCGCCAGCAGCGCACCCGAACAAGGAGGGGCCTACGAGCAGTACTTC. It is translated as CASSAPEQGGAYEQYF.

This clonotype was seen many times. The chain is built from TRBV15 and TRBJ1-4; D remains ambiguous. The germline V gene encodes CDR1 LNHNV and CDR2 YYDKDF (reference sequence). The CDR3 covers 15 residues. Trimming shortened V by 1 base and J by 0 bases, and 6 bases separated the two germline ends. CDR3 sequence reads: CATSRGPATNEKLFF. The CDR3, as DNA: TGTGCCACCAGCAGAGGACCTGCAACTAATGAAAAACTGTTTTTT.

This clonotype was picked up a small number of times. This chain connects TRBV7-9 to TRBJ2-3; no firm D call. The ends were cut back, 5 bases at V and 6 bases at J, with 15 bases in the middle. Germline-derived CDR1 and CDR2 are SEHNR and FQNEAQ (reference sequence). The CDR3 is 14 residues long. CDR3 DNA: TGTGCCAGCAGCCCGAACCTCCCTACCGATACGCAGTATTTT. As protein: CASSPNLPTDTQYF.

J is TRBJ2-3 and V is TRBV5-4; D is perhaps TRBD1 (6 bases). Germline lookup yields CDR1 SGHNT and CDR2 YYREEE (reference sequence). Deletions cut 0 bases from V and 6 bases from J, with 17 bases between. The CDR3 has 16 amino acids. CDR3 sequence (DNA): TGTGCCAGCAGCTTGGGTTCTAGTAGGGGGATGGATACGCAGTATTTT. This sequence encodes CASSLGSSRGMDTQYF.

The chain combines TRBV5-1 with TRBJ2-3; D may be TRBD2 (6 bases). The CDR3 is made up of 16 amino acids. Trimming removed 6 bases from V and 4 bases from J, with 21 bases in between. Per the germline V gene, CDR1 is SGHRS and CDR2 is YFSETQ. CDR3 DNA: TGCGCCAGCACCCGGATTGGAGGGTCACCTCCAGATACGCAGTATTTT. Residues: CASTRIGGSPPDTQYF.

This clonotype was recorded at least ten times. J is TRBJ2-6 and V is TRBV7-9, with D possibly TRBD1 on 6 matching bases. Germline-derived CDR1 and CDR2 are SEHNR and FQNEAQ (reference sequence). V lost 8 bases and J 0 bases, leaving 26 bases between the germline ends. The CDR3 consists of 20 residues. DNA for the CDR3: TGTGCCAGCTGGCGTTTCCGGAGGACAGACTCCCTCTCTGGGGCCAACGTCCTGACTTTC. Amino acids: CASWRFRRTDSLSGANVLTF.

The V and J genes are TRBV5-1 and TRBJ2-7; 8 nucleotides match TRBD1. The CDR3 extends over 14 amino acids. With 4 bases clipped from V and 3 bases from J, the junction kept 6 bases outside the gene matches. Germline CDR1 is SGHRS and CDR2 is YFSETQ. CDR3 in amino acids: CASSKGQDSYEQYF. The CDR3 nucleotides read TGCGCCAGCAGCAAGGGACAGGACAGCTACGAGCAGTACTTC.

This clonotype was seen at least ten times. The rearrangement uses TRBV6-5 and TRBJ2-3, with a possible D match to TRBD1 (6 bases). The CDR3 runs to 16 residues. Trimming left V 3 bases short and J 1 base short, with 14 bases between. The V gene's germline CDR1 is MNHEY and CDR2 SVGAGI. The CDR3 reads CASSYSRQEGTDTQYF. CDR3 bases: TGTGCCAGCAGTTATTCTAGACAGGAAGGCACAGATACGCAGTATTTT.

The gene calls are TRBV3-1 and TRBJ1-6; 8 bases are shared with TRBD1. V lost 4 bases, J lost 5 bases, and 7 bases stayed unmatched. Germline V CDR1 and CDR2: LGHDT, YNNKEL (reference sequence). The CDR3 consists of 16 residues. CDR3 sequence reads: CASSPRTGSNNSPLHF. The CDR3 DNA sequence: TGTGCCAGCAGCCCCCGGACAGGGTCCAATAATTCACCCCTCCACTTT.

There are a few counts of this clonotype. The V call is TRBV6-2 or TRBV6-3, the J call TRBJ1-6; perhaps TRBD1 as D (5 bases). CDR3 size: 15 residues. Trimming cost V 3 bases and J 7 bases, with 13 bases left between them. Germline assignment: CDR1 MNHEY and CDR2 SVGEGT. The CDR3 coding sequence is TGTGCCAGCAGTTATTGGAGACAGCCGAATTCACCCCTCCACTTT. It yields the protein CASSYWRQPNSPLHF.

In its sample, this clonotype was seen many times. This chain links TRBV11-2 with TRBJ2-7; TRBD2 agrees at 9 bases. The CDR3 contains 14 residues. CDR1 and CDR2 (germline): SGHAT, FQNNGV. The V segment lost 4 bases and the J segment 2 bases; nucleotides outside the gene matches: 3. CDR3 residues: CASSWASGTYEQYF. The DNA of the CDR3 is TGTGCCAGCAGCTGGGCTAGCGGGACCTACGAGCAGTACTTC.

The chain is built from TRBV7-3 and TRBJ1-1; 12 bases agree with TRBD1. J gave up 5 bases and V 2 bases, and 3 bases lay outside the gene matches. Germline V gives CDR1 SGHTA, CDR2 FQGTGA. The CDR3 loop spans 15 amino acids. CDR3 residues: CASSLGTGGKTEAFF. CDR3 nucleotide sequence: TGTGCCAGCAGCTTAGGGACAGGGGGCAAAACTGAAGCTTTCTTT.

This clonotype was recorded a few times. CDR3 residues: CASSQDQAGGLADTQYF. In DNA form, the CDR3 reads TGCGCCAGCAGCCAAGATCAGGCGGGGGGGCTGGCAGATACGCAGTATTTT. The chain couples TRBV4-3 to TRBJ2-3; 9 bases are shared with TRBD2. With 0 bases clipped from V and 4 bases from J, the junction kept 8 bases outside the gene matches. Germline assignment: CDR1 LGHNA and CDR2 YSLEER. The length of the CDR3 is 17 residues.

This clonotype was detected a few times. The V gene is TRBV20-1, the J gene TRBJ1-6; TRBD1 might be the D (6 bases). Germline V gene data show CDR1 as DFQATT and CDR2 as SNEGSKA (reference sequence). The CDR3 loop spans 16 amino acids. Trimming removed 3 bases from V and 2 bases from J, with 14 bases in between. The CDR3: CSASSRGAPYNSPLHF. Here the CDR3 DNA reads TGCAGTGCTAGTAGTAGGGGGGCCCCCTATAATTCACCCCTCCACTTT.

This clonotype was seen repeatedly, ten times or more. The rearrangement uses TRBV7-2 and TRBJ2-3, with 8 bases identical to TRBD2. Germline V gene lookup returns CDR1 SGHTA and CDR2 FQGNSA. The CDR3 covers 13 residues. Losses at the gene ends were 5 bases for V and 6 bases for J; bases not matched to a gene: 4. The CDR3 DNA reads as TGTGCCAGCAGCGCCCGGGGGGGTGATACGCAGTATTTT. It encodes CASSARGGDTQYF.

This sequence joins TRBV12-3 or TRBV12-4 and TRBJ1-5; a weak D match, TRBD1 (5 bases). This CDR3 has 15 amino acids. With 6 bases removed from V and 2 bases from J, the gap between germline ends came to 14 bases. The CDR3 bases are TGTGCCAGCAGCCCCCCGGGGGTTGGCAATCAGCCCCAGCATTTT. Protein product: CASSPPGVGNQPQHF.